Below are 10 T cell receptor beta chains sequenced from a single sample in a study of read filtering for tumor transcriptome and immune sequencing. Molecular barcoded adaptors covering alpha/delta and beta/gamma chains were used on 400 ng RNA. TCRdb re-analysed the reads in MiXCR, keeping a single row per CDR3 protein. The sample lists tens of thousands of distinct CDR3 sequences, approximately 14% occurring once. The specimen sequenced was a population of CD138-negative cells sorted from bone marrow. The receptors stem from a donor older than 35 with multiple myeloma.

In its sample, this clonotype was seen many times. V is TRBV6-6 and J is TRBJ2-7; 8 nucleotides align to TRBD2. This CDR3 has 17 residues. The germline V gene encodes CDR1 MNHNY and CDR2 SVGAGI (reference sequence). J lost 3 bases, V lost 5 bases, and 15 bases had no gene match. CDR3 protein: CASSHLRLQREFYEQYF. CDR3 coding DNA: TGTGCCAGCAGTCACCTCCGACTGCAGCGGGAGTTCTACGAGCAGTACTTC.

This sequence joins TRBV11-3 and TRBJ2-2; 9 bases are a match to TRBD1. With 4 bases clipped from V and 0 bases from J, the junction kept 9 bases outside the gene matches. From germline, CDR1 is SGHNT and CDR2 YENEEA. This CDR3 region has 18 residues. CDR3 loop: CASSSRDRAGPNTGELFF. The CDR3 region has the DNA TGTGCCAGCAGCTCCCGGGACAGGGCCGGGCCGAACACCGGGGAGCTGTTTTTT.

The sample holds many counts of this clonotype. The rearrangement joins TRBV20-1 to TRBJ2-7; 12 bases map to TRBD2. V trimming: 0 bases; J trimming: 4 bases; junction bases outside the gene matches: 4. CDR3 size: 15 residues. Per the germline V gene, CDR1 is DFQATT and CDR2 is SNEGSKA (reference sequence). The CDR3 DNA follows: TGCAGTGCTAGAGATTCGCTAGCGGGAGGGTACGAGCAGTACTTC. Its translation: CSARDSLAGGYEQYF.

This clonotype occurred many times. The chain couples TRBV7-8 to TRBJ2-3; 9 bases fit TRBD1. The CDR3 is 14 residues long. Trimming at V came to 1 base and at J to 7 bases, leaving 3 bases not matched to a gene. The V gene's germline CDR1 is SGHVS and CDR2 FQNEAQ. CDR3: CASSLEQGANTQYF. DNA for the CDR3: TGTGCCAGCAGCTTAGAACAGGGGGCAAATACGCAGTATTTT.

Many counts were recorded for this clonotype. The chain is built from TRBV7-9 and TRBJ1-2; TRBD1 agrees at 7 bases. The length of the CDR3 is 19 residues. V lost 1 base to trimming and J lost 2 bases; unmatched junction nucleotides: 16. The germline gives CDR1 SEHNR, CDR2 FQNEAQ (reference sequence). CDR3: CASSLVRGADDRENYGYTF. The CDR3 nucleotides read TGTGCCAGCAGCTTAGTGCGGGGAGCTGACGACAGGGAAAACTATGGCTACACCTTC.

This clonotype was picked up many times. The chain couples TRBV28 to TRBJ2-5; 8 positions match TRBD1. Germline lookup yields CDR1 MDHEN and CDR2 SYDVKM. This CDR3 comprises 17 residues. The junction had 12 bases not matched to a gene; V was cut back by 4 bases and J by 2 bases. The CDR3 loop reads CASSSPPDRAVQETQYF. The CDR3 DNA reads TGTGCCAGCAGTTCCCCCCCGGACAGGGCGGTACAAGAGACCCAGTACTTC.

Ten or more counts support this clonotype. This chain uses TRBV7-6 with TRBJ2-1; 13 bases fit TRBD2. CDR1 is SGHVS and CDR2 is FNYEAQ in the germline V gene. V gave up 5 bases and J gave up 4 bases; unmatched junction bases: 8. The CDR3 sequence is 17 residues long. The CDR3 protein is CASSTATSGRQYNEQFF. CDR3 DNA sequence: TGTGCCAGCAGCACCGCGACTAGCGGGAGGCAATACAATGAGCAGTTCTTC.

The chain has TRBV28 and TRBJ2-7; 13 nucleotides match TRBD2. The J call may be wrong; the DNA end is better matched by TRBJ2-1. The V gene's germline CDR1 is MDHEN and CDR2 SYDVKM. The CDR3 length is 20 residues. This CDR3 reads CASSLKIPPSGTSGIPEQFF. The DNA of the CDR3 is TGTGCCAGCAGTTTAAAAATCCCCCCATCCGGGACTAGCGGGATTCCCGAGCAGTTCTTC.

This clonotype showed up many times. The chain is built from TRBV6-5 and TRBJ2-1; TRBD1 agrees at 10 bases. From germline, CDR1 is MNHEY and CDR2 SVGAGI. This CDR3 has 14 residues. V trimming: 6 bases; J trimming: 8 bases; junction bases outside the gene matches: 7. The DNA for the CDR3 is TGTGCCAGCAGCTTAGGGACAGGGGAAGATGAGCAGTTCTTC. Translated, it gives CASSLGTGEDEQFF.

This clonotype has ten or more counts. The chain links TRBV10-1 to TRBJ1-1; possibly TRBD1 for D (6 bases). CDR3 length: 15 residues. Trimming shortened V by 4 bases and J by 1 base, and 13 bases separated the two germline ends. The germline gives CDR1 WNHNN, CDR2 SYGVQD (reference sequence). The chain's CDR3 is CASSVGTGANTEAFF. DNA for the CDR3: TGCGCCAGCAGTGTGGGGACGGGGGCGAACACTGAAGCTTTCTTT.